Sequencing of this TCR beta chain was carried out in a study of PD-1 blockade in classical Hodgkin lymphoma. For this clone: The junction shows a germline mismatch at one end, possibly a read error.

Some clones are missing from TCRdb's copy, which holds only in-frame ones; the method was immunoSEQ multiplex PCR. The sample gives under 130,000 clones, about nine tenths of which show up once; around 17% is in the top ten. Germline V CDR1 and CDR2: SSHAT, FNYEAQ (reference sequence). The length of the CDR3 is 14 residues. Time point reported: cycle 4 day 1 (C4D1), after five to seven weeks of nivolumab. There was relapse after autologous stem cell transplantation in every patient, and there was variation in brentuximab vedotin exposure. Sample: peripheral blood mononuclear cells (PBMCs), taken before the fourth cycle of nivolumab. The TCR sequence derives from a human donor with classical Hodgkin lymphoma. V and J are TRBV7-7 and TRBJ2-5; maybe TRBD2 (6 bases). The CDR3, as DNA: TGTGCTAGCAGCTTAGGACTAAACCAAGAGACCCAGTACTTC. This gives the protein CASSLGLNQETQYF.